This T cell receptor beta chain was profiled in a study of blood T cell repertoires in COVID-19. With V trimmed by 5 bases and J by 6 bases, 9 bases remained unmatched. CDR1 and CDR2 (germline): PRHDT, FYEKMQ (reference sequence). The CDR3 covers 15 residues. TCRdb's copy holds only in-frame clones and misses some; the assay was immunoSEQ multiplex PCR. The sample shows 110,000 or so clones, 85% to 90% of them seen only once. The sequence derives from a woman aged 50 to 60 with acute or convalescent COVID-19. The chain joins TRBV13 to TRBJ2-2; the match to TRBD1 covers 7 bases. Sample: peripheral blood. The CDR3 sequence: CASSPRTGAAGELFF. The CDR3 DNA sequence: TGTGCCAGCAGCCCCCGAACAGGGGCGGCCGGGGAGCTGTTTTTT.